This is a list of T cell receptor beta chains from one sample in a study of shared clonotypes between healthy human individuals. Clones were read by immunoSEQ multiplex PCR, and TCRdb kept only the in-frame ones, dropping some. In the table there are about 480,000 clones, about 75% of which are singletons. Sequenced: PBMCs. These receptors all come from a middle-aged woman in good health. Some clones in this sample may be carry-over from other donors' samples. The CDR3 runs from the conserved cysteine through the conserved F or W.

>TRBV27|14
CASSRTGLSYEQYF
>TRBV6-5|14
CASREPRDGGGYTF
>TRBV6-6|15
CASSLAGANTGELFF
>TRBV6-1|16
CASSEALYGGRDTQYF
>TRBV6-5|15
CASSYSAGGSYEQYF
>TRBV7-2|19
CASSLLGLAGGPGANVLTF
>TRBV6-1|14
CASSLSTVNNEQFF
>TRBV4-2|15
CASSQAQGVGETQYF
>TRBV6-1|14
CASSEPRIRYEQYF
>TRBV5-1|15
CASSFQARSSYEQYF
>TRBV19|14
CASTRGWVGQPQHF
>TRBV5-4|14
CASSLQGGRAEAFF
>TRBV30|14
CAWSFGLEGETQYF
>TRBV6-1|15
CASSEGSGGGETQYF
>TRBV14|15
CASSPFGQGAETQYF
>TRBV5-4|15
CASSLAKQGRYEQYF
>TRBV5-1|14
CASSLDNRGQEQYF
>TRBV4-3|15
CASSPGTGDSDTQYF
>TRBV6-5|12
CASTKTSGEQFF
>TRBV28|13
CASSLSGFGEQYF
>TRBV28|17
CASTLPGQGVSAGELFF
>TRBV5-4|16
CASSLARVSGANVLTF
>TRBV5-4|13
CASSLGPGETQYF
>TRBV9|16
CASSVAGGAWNTEAFF
>TRBV11-3|14
CASSLRGNTGELFF
>TRBV5-4|16
CASSLGGGGVAGELFF
>TRBV5-1|14
CASSYDSGDYEQYF
>TRBV7-9|14
CASSPGTSGRPEFF
>TRBV5-4|15
CASSLRSGGGETQYF
>TRBV25-1|13
CASSELGGGTQYF
>TRBV5-5|14
CASSFTGEGKTQYF
>TRBV12-2|15
CASLGGLVRSNEQFF
>TRBV4-2|17
CASSQDGSRGWNSPLHF